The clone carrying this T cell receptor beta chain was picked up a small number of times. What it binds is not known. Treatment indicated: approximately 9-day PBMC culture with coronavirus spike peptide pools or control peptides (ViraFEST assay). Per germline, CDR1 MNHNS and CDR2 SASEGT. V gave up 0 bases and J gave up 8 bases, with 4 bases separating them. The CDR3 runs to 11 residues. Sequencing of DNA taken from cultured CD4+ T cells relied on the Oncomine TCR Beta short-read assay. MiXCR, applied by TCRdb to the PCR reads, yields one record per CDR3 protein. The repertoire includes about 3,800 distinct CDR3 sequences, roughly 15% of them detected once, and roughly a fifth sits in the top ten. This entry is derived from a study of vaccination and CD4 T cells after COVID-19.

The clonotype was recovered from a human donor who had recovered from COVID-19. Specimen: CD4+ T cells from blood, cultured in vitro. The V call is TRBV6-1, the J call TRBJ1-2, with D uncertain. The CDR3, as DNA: TGTGCCAGCAGTGAAGCGGGCGGCTACACCTTC. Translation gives CASSEAGGYTF.